These 20 T cell receptor beta chains came from one sample sequenced in a study of blood T cells in healthy people across ages. The second PCR ran 7 to 11 cycles with a sample-barcoded 5' primer and J-beta primers. One entry per CDR3 protein results from TCRdb running MiXCR on the 5' RACE reads. Here the sample spans fewer than 800,000 distinct CDR3 sequences, roughly 21% being singletons. Sequenced input: blood. All receptors derive from a man in his 70s in good health.

This clonotype was observed a handful of times. The chain employs TRBV7-3 and TRBJ1-1, with 9 bases fitting TRBD1. Trimming took 5 bases from V and 7 from J; bases not matched to a gene: 11. This CDR3 has 15 amino acids. In germline, CDR1 is SGHTA, CDR2 FQGTGA. The CDR3 nucleotides read TGTGCCAGCAGCCCCGACCGGGACAGGGTCGGTGAAGCTTTCTTT. Translation gives CASSPDRDRVGEAFF.

The rearrangement joins TRBV5-1 to TRBJ2-1; D possibly corresponds to TRBD2 (5 bases). The CDR3 length is 15 residues. Between the trimmed V and J ends, which lost 3 bases and 0 bases, there was a span of 10 bases. Per germline, CDR1 SGHRS and CDR2 YFSETQ. The DNA of the CDR3 is TGCGCCAGCAGCTCGGACTGGCCCTCCTACAATGAGCAGTTCTTC. Its protein product is CASSSDWPSYNEQFF.

The CDR3 loop is CASSPGGEASGYTF. CDR3 coding DNA: TGTGCCAGCTCACCGGGAGGAGAGGCCAGCGGCTACACCTTC. This chain connects TRBV18 to TRBJ1-2; D not resolved. This CDR3 has 14 amino acids. Trimming shortened V by 3 bases and J by 8 bases, and 16 bases separated the two germline ends. CDR1 and CDR2 from the germline V gene are KGHSH and LQKENI.

This clonotype was detected only a few times. The chain is built from TRBV7-3 and TRBJ1-2; D ambiguous. V lost 5 bases to trimming and J lost 6 bases, with 13 bases between them. The germline V gene has CDR1 SGHTA and CDR2 FQGTGA. The CDR3 is made up of 13 amino acids. CDR3 coding DNA: TGTGCCAGCAGCCCCACTCAGGATGATGGCTACACCTTC. This codes for CASSPTQDDGYTF.

The rearrangement links TRBV20-1 to TRBJ2-3; no clear D gene. V shed 2 bases and J shed 4 bases, with 7 bases lying between them. The CDR3 length is 12 residues. Germline loops: CDR1 DFQATT, CDR2 SNEGSKA (reference sequence). CDR3 sequence reads: CSARSGSDTQYF. The DNA for the CDR3 is TGCAGTGCTAGATCTGGTTCAGATACGCAGTATTTT.

This clonotype was picked up a small number of times. A clone one base away is much larger, so this may be a read error. CDR3 bases: TGCGCCAGCAGCTTGATGATAGGGGCCACTGAAGCTTTCTTT. Translated: CASSLMIGATEAFF. The V call is TRBV5-1, the J call TRBJ1-1, with D perhaps matching TRBD1 (5 bases). The germline V gene encodes CDR1 SGHRS and CDR2 YFSETQ. The V and J ends lost 1 base and 4 bases respectively, with 11 bases between them. This CDR3 has 14 residues.

Concerning this clonotype: Its ends do not fully match the called genes, so a read error is possible. V usage is TRBV7-3 and J usage is TRBJ2-1, with 11 bases aligning to TRBD2. Germline loops: CDR1 SGHTA, CDR2 FQGTGA. The CDR3 spans 14 residues. The CDR3: CASILAGGQDEQFF. The CDR3 DNA is TGTGCCAGCATCTTAGCGGGAGGGCAGGATGAGCAGTTCTTC.

This clonotype was recorded a few times. The chain employs TRBV20-1 and TRBJ2-1; no firm D call. This CDR3 spans 13 amino acids. V lost 3 bases and J lost 0, with 6 bases in between. Germline V gene sequence: CDR1 DFQATT, CDR2 SNEGSKA (reference sequence). In DNA, the CDR3 is TGCAGTGCTAGGGCTGACTCCTACAATGAGCAGTTCTTC. Translation gives CSARADSYNEQFF.

The chain uses TRBV28 and TRBJ1-6; D perhaps matches TRBD1 (6 bases). CDR1 is MDHEN, CDR2 SYDVKM, per germline. The CDR3 runs 13 residues. Trimming cost V 8 bases and J 8 bases, with 13 bases left between them. CDR3 region: CASLRGSDSPLHF. The CDR3 DNA sequence: TGTGCCAGCCTCAGGGGTTCAGATTCACCCCTCCACTTT.

The table lists this clonotype with a few counts. The CDR3 protein is CASSPGVKNTGELFF. The CDR3 DNA sequence: TGTGCCAGCAGCCCAGGGGTGAAAAACACCGGGGAGCTGTTTTTT. The chain links TRBV28 to TRBJ2-2, with TRBD1 as a possible D gene (6 bases). Germline V gives CDR1 MDHEN, CDR2 SYDVKM. V lost 6 bases, J lost 2 bases, and 13 bases lay in between. This CDR3 is built from 15 residues.

This chain links TRBV28 with TRBJ2-7; maybe TRBD1 (5 bases). The CDR3 consists of 16 residues. Trimming removed 5 bases from V and 0 bases from J, with 17 bases in between. CDR1 and CDR2 (germline): MDHEN, SYDVKM. The CDR3 nucleotides are TGTGCCAGCAGTGGATCCGACAGCAGATTCTCCTACGAGCAGTACTTC. This gives the protein CASSGSDSRFSYEQYF.

A single count supports this clonotype. The chain has TRBV5-6 and TRBJ1-3, with D maybe TRBD1 (5 bases). The germline V gene has CDR1 SGHDT and CDR2 YYEEEE. The germline V and J ends were trimmed by 0 bases and 4 bases, with 11 bases remaining between them. This CDR3 contains 15 residues. CDR3 sequence: CASSLEAGLGNTIYF. CDR3 bases: TGTGCCAGCAGCTTGGAAGCAGGGCTCGGAAACACCATATATTTT.

The chain links TRBV5-1 to TRBJ2-3; D remains unclear. The germline V gene encodes CDR1 SGHRS and CDR2 YFSETQ. V was shortened by 3 bases and J by 1 base, with 9 bases between the two germline ends. The length of the CDR3 is 14 residues. The CDR3 nucleotides are TGCGCCAGCAGCTATTCAGACCGCACAGATACGCAGTATTTT. Its protein product is CASSYSDRTDTQYF.

This clonotype has only a few counts. The chain recombines TRBV24-1 with TRBJ1-5; TRBD1 agrees at 7 bases. The CDR3 runs 16 residues. Losses at the gene ends were 3 bases for V and 3 bases for J; bases not matched to a gene: 7. Germline-derived CDR1 and CDR2 are KGHDR and SFDVKD. The CDR3 region has the DNA TGTGCCACCAGTGATGTCCCGGGGACAGCCAATCAGCCCCAGCATTTT. Translation gives CATSDVPGTANQPQHF.

V is TRBV2 and J is TRBJ2-3; D may be TRBD2 (5 bases). V was clipped by 2 bases and J by 5 bases, with 17 bases between them. Germline assignment: CDR1 SNHLY and CDR2 FYNNEI. The CDR3 extends over 16 amino acids. The CDR3 DNA reads as TGTGCCAGCAGTGAATCGGGGTTACCCCGGGGAGATACGCAGTATTTT. It is translated as CASSESGLPRGDTQYF.

Ten or more counts support this clonotype. This rearrangement joins TRBV4-1 to TRBJ2-7; D is unresolved. This CDR3 is built from 14 residues. Germline V CDR1 and CDR2: MGHRA, YSYEKL. Between the trimmed V and J ends, which lost 3 bases and 0 bases, there was a span of 9 bases. DNA of the CDR3: TGCGCCAGCAGCCAGGCTGAGAGCTCCTACGAGCAGTACTTC. Amino acid sequence: CASSQAESSYEQYF.

This chain connects TRBV18 to TRBJ2-5; 10 bases match TRBD2. The end of the DNA aligns better with TRBJ2-1, so the J call may be wrong. The germline V gene has CDR1 KGHSH and CDR2 LQKENI. The CDR3 loop spans 15 amino acids. CDR3 sequence reads: CASSPYLAGEGEQFF. CDR3 bases: TGTGCCAGCTCACCATATCTAGCGGGAGAGGGTGAGCAGTTCTTC.

This clonotype showed up just a few times. The chain uses TRBV6-1 and TRBJ2-7, with 13 bases matching TRBD2. J gave up 5 bases and V 7 bases, and 11 bases lay outside the gene matches. There are 16 residues in the CDR3. Germline-derived CDR1 and CDR2 are MNHNS and SASEGT. The CDR3 DNA reads as TGTGCCAGCACCCCCTGGACTAGCGGGAGAGCCCACGAGCAGTACTTC. The encoded protein is CASTPWTSGRAHEQYF.

V usage is TRBV20-1 and J usage is TRBJ2-7; 11 positions match TRBD1. The germline V gene encodes CDR1 DFQATT and CDR2 SNEGSKA (reference sequence). V lost 6 bases to trimming and J lost 7 bases; unmatched junction nucleotides: 8. The CDR3 totals 13 residues. The CDR3 spells CSAGGQGAGEQYF. The CDR3 DNA reads as TGCAGTGCAGGCGGACAGGGGGCCGGGGAGCAGTACTTC.

There are many counts of this clonotype. The J gene is TRBJ2-2, the V gene TRBV29-1; D perhaps matches TRBD2 (5 bases). CDR3 length equals 14 residues. Germline lookup yields CDR1 SQVTM and CDR2 ANQGSEA. V lost 6 bases, J lost 6 bases, and 17 bases lay in between. The CDR3 loop is CSVPLRSGAGELFF. As DNA, the CDR3 is TGCAGCGTCCCCCTGCGATCCGGGGCCGGGGAGCTGTTTTTT.